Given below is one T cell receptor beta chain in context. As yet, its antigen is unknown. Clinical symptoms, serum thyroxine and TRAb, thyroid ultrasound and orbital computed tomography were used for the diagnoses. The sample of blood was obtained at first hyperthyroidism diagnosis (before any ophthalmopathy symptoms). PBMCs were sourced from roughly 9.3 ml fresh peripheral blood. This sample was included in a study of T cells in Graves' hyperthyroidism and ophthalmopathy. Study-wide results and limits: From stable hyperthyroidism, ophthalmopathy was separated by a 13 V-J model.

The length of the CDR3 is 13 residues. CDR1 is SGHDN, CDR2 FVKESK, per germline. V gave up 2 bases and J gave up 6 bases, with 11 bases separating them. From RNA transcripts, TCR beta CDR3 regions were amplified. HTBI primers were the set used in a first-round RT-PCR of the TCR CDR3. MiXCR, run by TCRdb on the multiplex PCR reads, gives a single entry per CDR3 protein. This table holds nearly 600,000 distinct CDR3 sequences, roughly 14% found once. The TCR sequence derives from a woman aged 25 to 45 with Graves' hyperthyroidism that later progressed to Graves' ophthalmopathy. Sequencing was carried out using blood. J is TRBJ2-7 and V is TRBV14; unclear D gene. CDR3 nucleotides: TGTGCCAGCAGCCAACCCGGGCCTGGCGAGCAGTACTTC. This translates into CASSQPGPGEQYF.